This T cell receptor (beta chain) was found in a study of graft-versus-host responses after intestinal transplantation. Turning to the study itself: Anti-thymocyte globulin was used for induction in all recipients, who then took tacrolimus and steroids for approximately 3 years.

V lost 5 bases and J lost 6; bases outside the gene matches: 3. Per germline, CDR1 SGHTA and CDR2 FQGNSA. The CDR3 is made up of 12 amino acids. This clone occurred once. The antigen remains undetermined. Study-wide results and limits: Within allografts, high graft-versus-host to host-versus-graft clonal ratios were seen among patients with graft-donor T cell macrochimerism.

Sequenced by immunoSEQ multiplex PCR; TCRdb stores in-frame clones only, minus some. The data contain tens of thousands of clones, 89% of them singletons. This specimen was unstimulated CD4+ T cells sorted from spleen or lymph node cells, taken before transplant. The chain combines TRBV7-2 with TRBJ2-5; TRBD2 matches 7 bases. The TCR was taken from a human donor who was the organ donor for an intestinal transplant. The DNA of the CDR3 is TGTGCCAGCAGCCTACTAGCGCAGACCCAGTACTTC. It codes for CASSLLAQTQYF.